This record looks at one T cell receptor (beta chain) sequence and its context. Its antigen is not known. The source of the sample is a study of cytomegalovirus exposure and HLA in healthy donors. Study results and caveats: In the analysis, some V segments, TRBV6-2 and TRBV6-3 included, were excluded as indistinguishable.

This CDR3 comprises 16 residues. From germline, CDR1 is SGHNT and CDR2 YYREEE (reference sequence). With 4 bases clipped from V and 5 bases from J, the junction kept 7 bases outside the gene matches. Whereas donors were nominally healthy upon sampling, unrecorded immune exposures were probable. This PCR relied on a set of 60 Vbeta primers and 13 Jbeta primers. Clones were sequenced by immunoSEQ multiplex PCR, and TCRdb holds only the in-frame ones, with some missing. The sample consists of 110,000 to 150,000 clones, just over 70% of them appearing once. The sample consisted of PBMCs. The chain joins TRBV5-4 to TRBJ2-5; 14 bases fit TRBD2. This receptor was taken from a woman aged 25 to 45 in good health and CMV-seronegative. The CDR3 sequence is CASSAGLAGAGETQYF. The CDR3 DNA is TGTGCCAGCAGCGCGGGACTAGCGGGAGCCGGGGAGACCCAGTACTTC.